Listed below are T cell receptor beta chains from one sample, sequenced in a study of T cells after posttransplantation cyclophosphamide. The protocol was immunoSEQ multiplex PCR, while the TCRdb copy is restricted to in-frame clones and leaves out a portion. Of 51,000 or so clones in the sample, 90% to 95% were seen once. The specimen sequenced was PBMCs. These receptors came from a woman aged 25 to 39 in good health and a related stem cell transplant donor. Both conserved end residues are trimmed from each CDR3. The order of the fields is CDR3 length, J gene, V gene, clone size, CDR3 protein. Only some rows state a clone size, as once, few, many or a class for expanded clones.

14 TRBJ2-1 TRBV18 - ASSPRGDLLYNEQF
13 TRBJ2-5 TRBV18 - ASSPGLANQETQY
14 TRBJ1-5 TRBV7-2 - ASSSAGVVRNQPQH
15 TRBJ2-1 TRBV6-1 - ASSEARGISPYNEQF
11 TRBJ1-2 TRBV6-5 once ASSTWPSQGYT
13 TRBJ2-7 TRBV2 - ASGRSQGGRYEQY
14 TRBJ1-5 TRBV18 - ASSPSGTVRDQPQH
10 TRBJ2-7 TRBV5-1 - ASKQGRDEQY
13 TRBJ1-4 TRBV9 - ASSVGVATNEKLF
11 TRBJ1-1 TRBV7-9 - ASSPPGQGRAF
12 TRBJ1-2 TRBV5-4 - ASSLWNRVYGYT
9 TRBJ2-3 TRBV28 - AGGGTDTQY
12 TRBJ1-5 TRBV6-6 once ASSGGQRNQPQH
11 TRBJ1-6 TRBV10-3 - AISGDSSSPLH
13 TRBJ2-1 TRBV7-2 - ASSKGAGHYNEQF
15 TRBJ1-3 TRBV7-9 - ASSPRVGGPTGNTIY
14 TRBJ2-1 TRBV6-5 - ASSYHTSGGTLRQF
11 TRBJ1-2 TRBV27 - ASSLNRVYGYT
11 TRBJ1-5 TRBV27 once ASSLTGNQPQH
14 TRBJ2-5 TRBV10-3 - AISDRTRTIQETQY
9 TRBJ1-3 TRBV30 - AWTAGNTIY
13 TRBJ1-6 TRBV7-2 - ASSWTGPYNSPLH
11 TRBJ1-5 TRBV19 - ASRGLVDQPQH
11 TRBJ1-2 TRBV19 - ASSMDRGYGYT
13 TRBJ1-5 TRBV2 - ASSEMRYSNQPQH
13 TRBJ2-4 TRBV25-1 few ASSEGKDRGNIQY
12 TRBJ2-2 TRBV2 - ASSRAGNTGELF
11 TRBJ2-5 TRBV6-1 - ASIGLAQETQY
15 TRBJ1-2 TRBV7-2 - ASSGWGSDRVNYGYT
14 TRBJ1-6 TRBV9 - ASSVAGAGPNSPLH
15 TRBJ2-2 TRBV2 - ASSSDRGFGDTGELF
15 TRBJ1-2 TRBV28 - ASSPLTPLTAGYGYT
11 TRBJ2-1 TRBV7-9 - ASSHDSYNEQF
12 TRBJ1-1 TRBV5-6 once ASSLVSGGTEAF
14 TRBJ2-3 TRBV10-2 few ASRMDRQTRGDTQY
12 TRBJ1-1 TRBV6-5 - ASSYTGGHTEAF
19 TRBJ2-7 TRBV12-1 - ASSFGHSRDRLTRLYYEQY
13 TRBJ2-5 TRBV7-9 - ASSLDRGYRETQY
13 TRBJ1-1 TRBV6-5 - ASSVGLQVNTEAF
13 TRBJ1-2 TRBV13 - ASSPNGVPNYGYT
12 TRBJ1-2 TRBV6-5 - ASSPQQGPYGYT
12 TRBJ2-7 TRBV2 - ASTRTGDPYEQY
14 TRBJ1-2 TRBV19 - ASSLGRGRANYGYT